What follows are 19 T cell receptor beta chains derived from one specimen sequenced in a study of CD8 T cells in ankylosing spondylitis. Study findings and constraints: Ankylosing spondylitis blood appeared to be characterized by a TCR beta motif of several highly homologous variants.

No antigens are known for them. Each CDR3 protein gets one entry after TCRdb re-called the 5' RACE reads with MiXCR. The data show a few hundred thousand distinct CDR3 sequences, with 17% seen just once and approximately 1% held by the top ten. The material sequenced was blood, either unsorted or a sorted T cell fraction (not recorded which). These receptors all stem from a male donor with ankylosing spondylitis.

This clonotype came up a few times. The chain is built from TRBV25-1 and TRBJ2-5; possible D gene TRBD2, 5 bases. V lost 0 bases to trimming and J lost 7 bases, with 9 bases between them. This CDR3 has 13 amino acids. CDR1 is MGHDK and CDR2 is SYGVNS in the germline V gene. This CDR3 is CASSEYPGGTQYF. CDR3 in DNA: TGTGCCAGCAGTGAATATCCCGGAGGGACCCAGTACTTC.

The table lists this clonotype with many counts. V and J are TRBV7-9 and TRBJ2-5; D possibly corresponds to TRBD1 (7 bases). V dropped 5 bases and J dropped 1 base, with 17 bases sitting between them. This CDR3 contains 16 residues. Germline V gene lookup returns CDR1 SEHNR and CDR2 FQNEAQ (reference sequence). This CDR3 is CASSPQGGLLQETQYF. The CDR3 nucleotides are TGTGCCAGCAGCCCCCAGGGGGGCCTACTCCAAGAGACCCAGTACTTC. Together with reference TRBV7-9 and TRBJ2-5, the CDR3 gives the full variable domain: DTGVSQNPRHKITKRGQNVTFRCDPISEHNRLYWYRQTLGQGPEFLTYFQNEAQLEKSRLLSDRFSAERPKGSFSTLEIQRTEQGDSAMYLCASSPQGGLLQETQYFGPGTRLLVL.

A few counts support this clonotype. The chain recombines TRBV29-1 with TRBJ1-1, with unresolved D. The V end was cut by 5 bases, the J end by 0 bases, with 4 bases between. CDR3 length: 11 residues. Germline CDR1 and CDR2: SQVTM and ANQGSEA. For the CDR3, the DNA is TGCAGCGTTAAGATGAACACTGAAGCTTTCTTT. Its translation is CSVKMNTEAFF.

The V gene is TRBV6-5, the J gene TRBJ1-1; D is uncertain. V was trimmed by 4 bases and J by 8 bases, leaving 11 bases between them. In germline, CDR1 is MNHEY, CDR2 SVGAGI. CDR3 length: 12 residues. The CDR3 DNA follows: TGTGCCAGCAGTTTTTCGTCGGGGGAAGCTTTCTTT. This translates into CASSFSSGEAFF.

This rearrangement joins TRBV2 to TRBJ1-4; unclear D gene. V gave up 3 bases and J gave up 4 bases, with 9 bases separating them. CDR3 length: 14 amino acids. Germline lookup yields CDR1 SNHLY and CDR2 FYNNEI. CDR3 protein: CASSEGNRNEKLFF. The CDR3 region has the DNA TGTGCCAGCAGTGAGGGAAACCGTAATGAAAAACTGTTTTTT.

Only a few counts were recorded for this clonotype. The J gene is TRBJ1-2, the V gene TRBV2; the D is unclear. The CDR3 has 14 amino acids. Trimming removed 7 bases from V and 4 bases from J, with 16 bases in between. Germline CDR1 SNHLY, CDR2 FYNNEI. CDR3 sequence (DNA): TGTGCCAGCAACAAGGATCGGCAGGCCTATGGCTACACCTTC. Translated, it gives CASNKDRQAYGYTF.

As concerns this clonotype: One end of the junction does not line up with germline, which may come from a read error. V gene TRBV7-7 combines with J gene TRBJ2-3, with D perhaps matching TRBD1 or TRBD2 (5 bases each). CDR1 and CDR2 from the germline V gene are SSHAT and FNYEAQ (reference sequence). The CDR3 spans 13 residues. The CDR3 region is CASSRGPADTQYF. The CDR3 nucleotides read TGTGCTAGCAGCCGGGGCCCCGCAGATACGCAGTATTTT.

The CDR3 reads CASRSGSGGSNQPQHF. In DNA, the CDR3 is TGTGCCAGCAGGTCGGGGTCTGGCGGAAGCAATCAGCCCCAGCATTTT. The chain couples TRBV27 to TRBJ1-5, with D unresolved. Trimming left V 6 bases short and J 1 base short, with 16 bases between. The CDR3 is 16 residues long. CDR1 and CDR2 from the germline V gene are MNHEY and SMNVEV (reference sequence).

A few counts support this clonotype. V and J are TRBV20-1 and TRBJ2-3; D tentatively fits TRBD1 or TRBD2 (5 bases each). The CDR3 loop spans 12 amino acids. Germline V gives CDR1 DFQATT, CDR2 SNEGSKA (reference sequence). The CDR3 region is CSTRGNTDTQYF. The CDR3 region has the DNA TGCAGCACCCGGGGCAACACAGATACGCAGTATTTT.

This clonotype was seen only a few times. V is TRBV4-2 and J is TRBJ1-6; D ambiguous. V lost 5 bases and J lost 1, with 12 bases in between. Looked up from germline, CDR1 is LGHNA and CDR2 is YNFKEQ. The CDR3 is made up of 16 amino acids. CDR3 in amino acids: CASSFDRASYNSPLHF. CDR3 sequence (DNA): TGTGCCAGCAGCTTCGACCGGGCATCCTATAATTCACCCCTCCACTTT.

This clonotype was detected only a few times. Here the CDR3 DNA reads TGTGCCAGCAGTGAAGCGGGAGGGATCGAGCAGTACTTC. Encoded protein: CASSEAGGIEQYF. The gene calls are TRBV6-1 and TRBJ2-7; 7 positions agree with TRBD2. CDR1 is MNHNS and CDR2 is SASEGT in the germline V gene. Trimming at V came to 0 bases and at J to 6 bases, leaving 2 bases not matched to a gene. The CDR3 consists of 13 residues.

V and J are TRBV6-2 or TRBV6-3 and TRBJ2-7; unclear D gene. The CDR3 has 13 residues. Per the germline V gene, CDR1 is MNHEY and CDR2 is SVGEGT. V was trimmed by 2 bases and J by 12 bases, leaving 17 bases between them. The CDR3 sequence: CASSYTEYWSLYF. CDR3 sequence (DNA): TGTGCCAGCAGTTACACCGAATACTGGAGCTTGTACTTC.

This clonotype was found many times. The chain joins TRBV27 to TRBJ2-1; TRBD1 matches 10 bases. The junction had 3 bases not matched to a gene; V was cut back by 5 bases and J by 5 bases. Germline V CDR1 and CDR2: MNHEY, SMNVEV (reference sequence). This CDR3 spans 14 amino acids. This CDR3 is CASSPDRGHNEQFF. In DNA form, the CDR3 reads TGTGCCAGCAGTCCAGACAGGGGGCACAATGAGCAGTTCTTC.

CDR3 bases: TGTGCCAGCAGCTTCCCAAAGCGGGGGGCTAACACCGGGGAGCTGTTTTTT. Translated, it gives CASSFPKRGANTGELFF. The chain has TRBV7-2 and TRBJ2-2, with 9 bases identical to TRBD2. Germline lookup yields CDR1 SGHTA and CDR2 FQGNSA. This CDR3 is built from 17 residues. J gave up 2 bases and V 3 bases, and 7 bases lay outside the gene matches.

This clonotype was observed a few times. The chain combines TRBV28 with TRBJ2-3; TRBD1 agrees at 7 bases. The J segment lost 1 base and the V segment lost 4 bases, leaving 11 bases of the junction unmatched. The germline V gene encodes CDR1 MDHEN and CDR2 SYDVKM. The CDR3 sequence is 17 residues long. The CDR3 spells CASSSTGTAYGTDTQYF. CDR3 nucleotide sequence: TGTGCCAGCAGTTCTACGGGGACAGCCTACGGCACAGATACGCAGTATTTT.

The V gene is TRBV6-5, the J gene TRBJ2-3; 12 bases are a match to TRBD2. Germline assignment: CDR1 MNHEY and CDR2 SVGAGI. Unmatched junction bases numbered 7, after V lost 2 bases and J lost 7 bases. The CDR3 has 16 residues. The CDR3 bases are TGTGCCAGCAGTTACACCCAGACTAGCGGGAGCAATACGCAGTATTTT. This codes for CASSYTQTSGSNTQYF.

The chain has TRBV6-1 and TRBJ2-1; 8 bases are shared with TRBD2. Germline CDR1 reads MNHNS; CDR2 reads SASEGT. This CDR3 comprises 15 residues. The V segment lost 5 bases and the J segment 6 bases; nucleotides outside the gene matches: 9. The CDR3: CASSRSGSRSNEQFF. The CDR3 bases are TGTGCCAGCAGTCGAAGCGGGAGTCGAAGCAATGAGCAGTTCTTC.

The chain employs TRBV30 and TRBJ1-2; no firm D call. Germline V gives CDR1 GTSNPN, CDR2 SVGIG (reference sequence). CDR3 length: 13 amino acids. Trimming removed 2 bases at V and 10 bases at J, with 17 bases between. Here the CDR3 DNA reads TGTGCCTGGAGTCTTAATCCCCTAGAGACCTACACCTTC. Amino acid sequence: CAWSLNPLETYTF.

This clonotype has a handful of counts. The rearrangement joins TRBV10-3 to TRBJ2-6; D not resolved. The germline V gene encodes CDR1 ENHRY and CDR2 SYGVKD. V was trimmed by 5 bases and J by 4 bases, leaving 12 bases between them. The CDR3 totals 15 residues. The CDR3 DNA is TGTGCCATCAGTCGGTCCCCTCGGGGGGCCAACGTCCTGACTTTC. Amino acid sequence: CAISRSPRGANVLTF.